The 27 T cell receptor beta chains given below trace back to one sample, sequenced in a study of T cell repertoires in aging, cancer and after chemotherapy. Amplification of TCR beta used genomic DNA extracted from peripheral blood. A mixed TRB-A/B primer pool amplified rearranged TRB by multiplex touch-down PCR. TCRdb redid the calling of the multiplex PCR reads with MiXCR, one entry per CDR3 protein. The sample shows roughly 3,100 distinct CDR3 sequences, about a fifth of them seen only once. The sequenced sample was blood. The receptors come from a human donor with a solid tumor.

The CDR3 region is CASSPPEIVYEQYF. The CDR3 region has the DNA TGTGCCAGCTCACCACCGGAGATAGTCTACGAGCAGTACTTC. The V and J genes are TRBV18 and TRBJ2-7, with no clear D. CDR1 and CDR2 from the germline V gene are KGHSH and LQKENI. The CDR3 is 14 residues long. Trimming pared 0 bases from V and 3 bases from J, leaving 9 bases between.

The table lists this clonotype with a few counts. The rearrangement uses TRBV10-3 and TRBJ1-1; TRBD1 matches at 9 bases. This CDR3 is 13 amino acids long. Germline assignment: CDR1 ENHRY and CDR2 SYGVKD. V trimming: 10 bases; J trimming: 6 bases; junction bases outside the gene matches: 9. For the CDR3, the DNA is TGTGCCACCTCCGGGACAGGGTTCCCTGAAGCTTTCTTT. Amino acids: CATSGTGFPEAFF.

The chain combines TRBV6-1 with TRBJ1-4; the match to TRBD1 covers 8 bases. This CDR3 spans 16 amino acids. The J segment lost 5 bases and the V segment lost 6 bases, leaving 11 bases of the junction unmatched. CDR1 is MNHNS and CDR2 is SASEGT in the germline V gene. As DNA, the CDR3 is TGTGCCAGCAGACTTAACTCCCAGGGGGCAAATGAAAAACTGTTTTTT. Residues: CASRLNSQGANEKLFF.

V is TRBV28 and J is TRBJ1-1, with D tentatively TRBD1 (6 bases). The length of the CDR3 is 13 residues. V lost 6 bases and J 5 bases, leaving 13 bases between the germline ends. CDR1 MDHEN and CDR2 SYDVKM come from the germline V gene. DNA for the CDR3: TGTGCCAGCAGCCGAGGCAGGGGAACTGAAGCTTTCTTT. It specifies CASSRGRGTEAFF.

J is TRBJ2-7 and V is TRBV27; 8 bases fit TRBD1. V shed 5 bases and J 4 bases; nucleotides not matched to a gene: 10. Germline CDR1 MNHEY, CDR2 SMNVEV (reference sequence). This CDR3 is built from 15 residues. The CDR3 reads CASSMTGATLYEQYF. For the CDR3, the DNA is TGTGCCAGCAGTATGACAGGGGCGACCCTTTACGAGCAGTACTTC.

This chain links TRBV5-1 with TRBJ1-3; TRBD1 matches 7 bases. The CDR3 runs to 16 residues. Trimming took 5 bases from V and 0 from J; bases not matched to a gene: 8. Per the germline V gene, CDR1 is SGHRS and CDR2 is YFSETQ. The CDR3: CASSSSGQRSGNTIYF. In nucleotides, the CDR3 is TGCGCCAGCAGTTCCTCGGGACAGCGCTCTGGAAACACCATATATTTT.

The J gene is TRBJ2-3, the V gene TRBV12-3 or TRBV12-4; the D gene is possibly TRBD2 (6 bases). Deletions cut 4 bases from V and 2 bases from J, with 13 bases between. This CDR3 contains 15 residues. This chain's CDR3 is CASSSMEGDTDTQYF. The CDR3 DNA sequence: TGTGCCAGCAGTTCAATGGAGGGCGACACAGATACGCAGTATTTT.

This clonotype has a handful of counts. The chain couples TRBV7-9 to TRBJ2-6, with a weak D call TRBD1 (6 bases). Per the germline V gene, CDR1 is SEHNR and CDR2 is FQNEAQ (reference sequence). This CDR3 region has 16 residues. Deletions cut 1 base from V and 3 bases from J, with 10 bases between. The CDR3 region has the DNA TGTGCCAGCAGCTTAGACAGGGTTCGTGGGGCCAACGTCCTGACTTTC. The encoded protein is CASSLDRVRGANVLTF.

The V call is TRBV5-1, the J call TRBJ1-4; D might be TRBD1 (6 bases). The CDR3 runs 15 residues. V dropped 6 bases and J dropped 7 bases, with 19 bases sitting between them. Germline loops: CDR1 SGHRS, CDR2 YFSETQ. This CDR3 reads CASTGQGREGEKLFF. The CDR3 DNA reads as TGCGCCAGCACTGGTCAGGGGCGCGAAGGTGAAAAACTGTTTTTT.

A few counts support this clonotype. The chain carries TRBV10-3 and TRBJ2-5; perhaps TRBD2 as D (6 bases). Germline lookup yields CDR1 ENHRY and CDR2 SYGVKD. This CDR3 is 14 amino acids long. The V end was cut by 10 bases, the J end by 5 bases, with 20 bases between. This CDR3 is CATSPGLQEETQYF. The CDR3 region has the DNA TGTGCCACCTCTCCGGGACTCCAGGAGGAGACCCAGTACTTC.

This clonotype has only a few counts. The chain joins TRBV4-1 to TRBJ1-3, with unresolved D. Germline V gene data show CDR1 as MGHRA and CDR2 as YSYEKL. With 4 bases removed from V and 2 bases from J, the gap between germline ends came to 12 bases. The CDR3 has 15 residues. In DNA, the CDR3 is TGCGCCAGCAGCCCCGGACCTGGGGCTGGAAACACCATATATTTT. Translated: CASSPGPGAGNTIYF.

The rearrangement links TRBV6-6 to TRBJ2-3, with 7 bases matching TRBD2. V was pared by 1 base and J by 1 base, with 8 bases of the junction left unmatched. CDR1 is MNHNY and CDR2 is SVGAGI in the germline V gene (reference sequence). The CDR3 loop spans 17 amino acids. The CDR3 coding sequence is TGTGCCAGCAGTTACTACCCCAGCGGGAAAGGCACAGATACGCAGTATTTT. It yields the protein CASSYYPSGKGTDTQYF.

Judged by abundance, this clonotype is medium-sized (0.01 to 0.1%). The chain is built from TRBV7-9 and TRBJ1-1; the match to TRBD1 covers 7 bases. From germline, CDR1 is SEHNR and CDR2 FQNEAQ (reference sequence). The CDR3 is 13 residues long. V shed 6 bases and J 4 bases; nucleotides not matched to a gene: 5. As DNA, the CDR3 is TGTGCCAGCAGGCCAGGGGGATCCACTGAAGCTTTCTTT. This encodes CASRPGGSTEAFF.

This clonotype has more than one count but fewer than ten. V usage is TRBV6-5 and J usage is TRBJ2-1; 7 bases map to TRBD2. CDR3 length: 15 amino acids. Germline V gives CDR1 MNHEY, CDR2 SVGAGI. J lost 4 bases, V lost 4 bases, and 7 bases had no gene match. The CDR3 DNA sequence: TGTGCCAGCAGTTGGAGCGGGGCAGTTTACAATGAGCAGTTCTTC. Amino acid sequence: CASSWSGAVYNEQFF.

This clonotype was seen more than once but under ten times. The rearrangement links TRBV6-4 to TRBJ2-1; D ambiguous. Trimming cost V 2 bases and J 3 bases, with 8 bases left between them. The length of the CDR3 is 14 residues. Per germline, CDR1 MRHNA and CDR2 SNTAGT. The CDR3 region is CASSDSEGYNEQFF. CDR3 DNA: TGTGCCAGCAGTGACAGTGAAGGCTACAATGAGCAGTTCTTC.

The chain links TRBV5-1 to TRBJ2-3; 8 nucleotides align to TRBD2. The germline CDR1 and CDR2 sequences are SGHRS and YFSETQ. Trimming at V came to 0 bases and at J to 4 bases, leaving 7 bases not matched to a gene. The CDR3 covers 16 residues. The CDR3 spells CASSLGPAGASDTQYF. The CDR3 DNA reads as TGCGCCAGCAGCTTGGGCCCAGCGGGAGCTTCAGATACGCAGTATTTT.

Relative to its sample, this clonotype is medium-sized. The genes are TRBV6-5 and TRBJ1-2; D is undetermined. The CDR3 is 11 amino acids. CDR1 is MNHEY, CDR2 SVGAGI, per germline. Trimming took 6 bases from V and 7 from J, leaving 9 bases between them. The CDR3 loop reads CASRSLGGYTF. The CDR3 nucleotides read TGTGCCAGCAGGTCCCTCGGTGGCTACACCTTC.

Turning to this clonotype: Just one base apart from a much larger clone, this may be a read error. The chain joins TRBV10-3 to TRBJ2-1, with TRBD2 identical over 13 bases. CDR1 and CDR2 from the germline V gene are ENHRY and SYGVKD. CDR3 length equals 17 residues. The DNA for the CDR3 is TGTGCCAGCAGTCCCGGGACTAGCGGGATGAAGTCCAGTGAGCAGTTCTTC. This gives the protein CASSPGTSGMKSSEQFF.

In this sample, this clonotype turned up a few times. The V call is TRBV29-1, the J call TRBJ2-2, with unresolved D. CDR1 SQVTM and CDR2 ANQGSEA come from the germline V gene. CDR3 length: 15 amino acids. The germline V and J ends were trimmed by 2 bases and 5 bases, with 15 bases remaining between them. The CDR3 is CSVELGRLRTGELFF. CDR3 in DNA: TGCAGCGTTGAACTCGGAAGGTTGAGAACCGGGGAGCTGTTTTTT.

V and J are TRBV18 and TRBJ1-3; no reliable D call. CDR1 and CDR2 from the germline V gene are KGHSH and LQKENI. V was cut by 3 bases and J by 4 bases, with 7 bases left in between. The CDR3 consists of 13 residues. CDR3 loop: CASSPDAGNTIYF. In DNA form, the CDR3 reads TGTGCCAGCTCACCCGATGCGGGAAACACCATATATTTT. The full variable domain, with the rest looked up from reference TRBV18 and TRBJ1-3, is NAGVMQNPRHLVRRRGQEARLRCSPMKGHSHVYWYRQLPEEGLKFMVYLQKENIIDESGMPKERFSAEFPKEGPSILRIQQVVRGDSAAYFCASSPDAGNTIYFGEGSWLTVV.

The chain is built from TRBV5-1 and TRBJ2-1, with D hard to call. V was shortened by 0 bases and J by 1 base, with 8 bases between the two germline ends. The length of the CDR3 is 15 residues. Germline CDR1 reads SGHRS; CDR2 reads YFSETQ. The DNA for the CDR3 is TGCGCCAGCAGCTTGGGACGACAATCCTACAATGAGCAGTTCTTC. The encoded protein is CASSLGRQSYNEQFF.

This clonotype was seen a few times. This CDR3 reads CASSQELRLYGYTF. CDR3 DNA: TGTGCCAGCAGCCAAGAATTGCGGCTCTATGGCTACACCTTC. The chain uses TRBV4-2 and TRBJ1-2; D ambiguous. V lost 0 bases and J lost 4, with 9 bases in between. This CDR3 spans 14 amino acids. Looked up from germline, CDR1 is LGHNA and CDR2 is YNFKEQ.

The chain uses TRBV6-4 and TRBJ2-3; D possibly uses TRBD1 or TRBD2 (5 bases each). Germline CDR1 is MRHNA and CDR2 is SNTAGT. Trimming removed 4 bases at V and 6 bases at J, with 11 bases between. This CDR3 contains 13 residues. In nucleotides, the CDR3 is TGTGCCAGCAGTGTAGGGACGTCCGATACGCAGTATTTT. Amino acid sequence: CASSVGTSDTQYF.

The chain has TRBV28 and TRBJ2-7; unclear D gene. V was shortened by 4 bases and J by 3 bases, with 7 bases between the two germline ends. This CDR3 has 12 amino acids. Germline assignment: CDR1 MDHEN and CDR2 SYDVKM. CDR3 protein: CASSWVGYEQYF. The DNA for the CDR3 is TGTGCCAGCAGTTGGGTGGGCTACGAGCAGTACTTC.

The V gene is TRBV6-5, the J gene TRBJ2-1; D is unresolved. Germline V gives CDR1 MNHEY, CDR2 SVGAGI. The CDR3 covers 12 residues. V gave up 7 bases and J gave up 7 bases, with 11 bases separating them. CDR3 coding DNA: TGTGCCAGCATGCTGGTGGGGAATGAGCAGTTCTTC. Translating it yields CASMLVGNEQFF.

This chain joins TRBV11-2 and TRBJ1-3; D uncertain. CDR1 and CDR2 from the germline V gene are SGHAT and FQNNGV. This CDR3 spans 14 amino acids. V was trimmed by 5 bases and J by 1 base, leaving 9 bases between them. CDR3 sequence (DNA): TGTGCCAGCAGCCCCGACACTTCTGGAAACACCATATATTTT. Translation gives CASSPDTSGNTIYF.

This clonotype is termed medium-sized. This chain links TRBV19 with TRBJ1-2; the D gene is possibly TRBD1 (6 bases). The germline CDR1 and CDR2 sequences are LNHDA and SQIVND (reference sequence). The CDR3 sequence is 14 residues long. Trimming left V 3 bases short and J 6 bases short, with 14 bases between. The CDR3 coding sequence is TGTGCCAGTAGTATTACAGGGAAGGAGCATGGCTACACCTTC. It translates to CASSITGKEHGYTF. The full variable domain, completed using reference TRBV19 and TRBJ1-2, is DGGITQSPKYLFRKEGQNVTLSCEQNLNHDAMYWYRQDPGQGLRLIYYSQIVNDFQKGDIAEGYSVSREKKESFPLTVTSAQKNPTAFYLCASSITGKEHGYTFGSGTRLTVV.